These T cell receptor beta chains were read from a single sample in a study of T-cell memory formation after mild COVID-19. TCRdb used MiXCR to reprocess the 5' RACE reads, holding one entry per CDR3 protein. The sample carries around 260,000 distinct CDR3 sequences, 16% recorded once. Sequencing was carried out using PBMCs or a T cell subset sorted from them (not recorded which). All receptors come from a young man who had mild COVID-19 (a few samples of this study predate the infection). Cell type and time point are not known. Each CDR3 is given with its conserved first and last residue. The D gene is left open where the match is weak. The size of a clone is reported for some rows only, either as once, few or many, or as a class for expanded clones.

TRBJ2-3 | many | NA | TRBV29-1 | CSVARARTDTQYF | TGCAGCGTTGCCAGGGCAAGGACAGATACGCAGTATTTT
TRBJ2-1 | few | NA | TRBV12-3/TRBV12-4 | CASTHGVGEQFF | TGTGCCAGCACACACGGGGTTGGTGAGCAGTTCTTC
TRBJ2-2 | few | NA | TRBV27 | CASSLSNGGELFF | TGTGCCAGCAGTTTATCAAACGGCGGGGAGCTGTTTTTT
TRBJ2-1 | NA | NA | TRBV9 | CASSVGSGRVLEQFF | TGTGCCAGCAGCGTAGGTTCTGGCCGGGTCTTGGAGCAGTTCTTC
TRBJ1-2 | NA | NA | TRBV7-8 | CASSFRSVNYGYTF | TGTGCCAGCAGCTTTCGCTCAGTTAACTATGGCTACACCTTC
TRBJ1-1 | NA | NA | TRBV7-9 | CASQIAGVNTEAFF | TGTGCCAGCCAAATCGCAGGGGTGAACACTGAAGCTTTCTTT
TRBJ2-2 | few | NA | TRBV2 | CASSEARMFTGELFF | TGTGCCAGCAGTGAAGCGCGAATGTTTACCGGGGAGCTGTTTTTT
TRBJ2-7 | NA | NA | TRBV7-9 | CASSLVGGPMREQYF | TGTGCCAGCAGCTTAGTTGGGGGGCCGATGCGGGAGCAGTACTTC
TRBJ1-2 | NA | TRBD1 | TRBV4-3 | CASSQAHLTGFGYTF | TGCGCCAGCAGCCAAGCCCACTTGACAGGGTTTGGCTACACCTTC
TRBJ2-1 | many | NA | TRBV7-2 | CASSPGQPNEQFF | TGTGCCAGCAGCCCGGGCCAACCCAATGAGCAGTTCTTC
TRBJ2-3 | few | TRBD2 | TRBV5-1 | CASSNGRAVTDTQYF | TGCGCCAGCAGCAACGGGAGGGCCGTCACAGATACGCAGTATTTT
TRBJ1-1 | NA | NA | TRBV4-2 | CASSQGQENTEAFF | TGTGCCAGCAGCCAAGGGCAAGAGAACACTGAAGCTTTCTTT
TRBJ2-2 | few | NA | TRBV2 | CASSPTGQNTGELFF | TGTGCCAGCAGTCCAACCGGGCAGAACACCGGGGAGCTGTTTTTT
TRBJ2-3 | many | NA | TRBV9 | CASSVGGSASTDTQYF | TGTGCCAGCAGCGTAGGAGGGTCAGCTAGCACAGATACGCAGTATTTT
TRBJ2-1 | NA | TRBD2 | TRBV18 | CASSPWTSGGAGNEQFF | TGTGCCAGCTCACCGTGGACTAGCGGGGGGGCGGGTAATGAGCAGTTCTTC
TRBJ2-5 | few | NA | TRBV5-1 | CASSSGSLWPEETQYF | TGCGCCAGCAGCTCCGGGTCGCTATGGCCCGAAGAGACCCAGTACTTC
TRBJ2-5 | few | NA | TRBV7-2 | CASSLGRGWQETQYF | TGTGCCAGCAGCTTAGGGAGGGGGTGGCAAGAGACCCAGTACTTC
TRBJ2-3 | few | TRBD2 | TRBV20-1 | CSAQLPALGGSTDTQYF | TGCAGTGCCCAACTCCCGGCTCTGGGGGGGAGCACAGATACGCAGTATTTT
TRBJ2-5 | NA | TRBD1 | TRBV5-5 | CASSRGQQGETQYF | TGTGCCAGCAGCCGGGGACAGCAGGGAGAGACCCAGTACTTC
TRBJ1-4 | few | TRBD1 | TRBV28 | CASSHTIQGSADEKLFF | TGTGCCAGCAGTCATACCATACAGGGGAGTGCAGATGAAAAACTGTTTTTT
TRBJ2-1 | NA | TRBD2 | TRBV7-2 | CASRSSGGPHNEQFF | TGTGCCAGCAGGTCAAGCGGGGGGCCCCACAATGAGCAGTTCTTC
TRBJ2-1 | NA | NA | TRBV3-1 | CASSPSDGAYNEQFF | TGTGCCAGCAGCCCCAGTGACGGGGCCTACAATGAGCAGTTCTTC
TRBJ1-1 | NA | NA | TRBV11-1 | CASSFGVDTEAFF | TGTGCCAGCAGCTTTGGAGTCGACACTGAAGCTTTCTTT
TRBJ2-3 | NA | NA | TRBV7-9 | CASSSLPDTQYF | TGTGCCAGCAGCTCCTTACCGGATACGCAGTATTTT
TRBJ1-1 | few | NA | TRBV5-5 | CASRPGSDSSEAFF | TGTGCCAGCAGACCCGGATCGGATAGCTCTGAAGCTTTCTTT
TRBJ1-2 | NA | TRBD1 | TRBV4-3 | CASSQGPGQGYGYTF | TGCGCCAGCAGCCAAGGGCCGGGACAGGGTTATGGCTACACCTTC
TRBJ2-1 | few | NA | TRBV29-1 | CSVMTGSYNEQFF | TGCAGCGTAATGACAGGTTCCTACAATGAGCAGTTCTTC
TRBJ2-7 | NA | NA | TRBV12-3/TRBV12-4 | CASSRAGAYEQYF | TGTGCCAGCAGCCGTGCCGGGGCCTACGAGCAGTACTTC
TRBJ2-3 | few | TRBD2 | TRBV6-5 | CASSYLSSGGPKDTQYF | TGTGCCAGCAGTTACCTTTCTAGCGGGGGGCCAAAAGATACGCAGTATTTT
TRBJ2-7 | many | NA | TRBV12-3/TRBV12-4 | CASSLVDTYEQYF | TGTGCCAGCAGTTTAGTGGACACCTACGAGCAGTACTTC
TRBJ2-1 | many | TRBD1 | TRBV28 | CASSSRTGANDF | TGTGCCAGCAGTTCCCGGACAGGCGCAAATGACTTC
TRBJ1-2 | few | NA | TRBV12-3/TRBV12-4 | CASTPGTRAYGYTF | TGTGCCAGCACCCCGGGGACCCGCGCCTATGGCTACACCTTC
TRBJ1-1 | NA | NA | TRBV4-1 | CASSRNPERTEAFF | TGCGCCAGCAGCCGGAATCCGGAGCGGACTGAAGCTTTCTTT
TRBJ2-7 | many | NA | TRBV10-3 | CAIKGSTSYEQYF | TGTGCCATCAAAGGCAGTACAAGCTACGAGCAGTACTTC
TRBJ1-1 | NA | NA | TRBV27 | CASSSPGAEAFF | TGTGCCAGCAGTTCCCCGGGGGCTGAAGCTTTCTTT
TRBJ2-3 | NA | NA | TRBV7-6 | CASSTTSTDTQYF | TGTGCCAGCAGCACTACTAGCACAGATACGCAGTATTTT
TRBJ1-2 | NA | TRBD1 | TRBV6-1 | CASSEATGTGRLWSYGYTF | TGTGCCAGCAGTGAGGCCACCGGGACAGGGAGGTTGTGGAGCTATGGCTACACCTTC
TRBJ1-6 | few | TRBD1 | TRBV20-1 | CSARTGEGSPLHF | TGCAGTGCCAGGACAGGGGAAGGGTCACCCCTCCACTTT
TRBJ1-2 | NA | TRBD1 | TRBV12-3/TRBV12-4 | CASSPPPGQGFGYTF | TGTGCCAGCAGCCCGCCCCCGGGACAGGGCTTCGGCTACACCTTC
TRBJ1-5 | many | NA | TRBV7-2 | CASSLEGGNQPQHF | TGTGCCAGCAGCTTAGAAGGGGGCAATCAGCCCCAGCATTTT
TRBJ1-1 | few | TRBD1 | TRBV5-1 | CASSAGTGVLGTEAFF | TGCGCCAGCAGCGCCGGGACAGGGGTTCTAGGCACTGAAGCTTTCTTT
TRBJ2-5 | NA | NA | TRBV29-1 | CSVEVSSPGAQYF | TGCAGCGTTGAAGTGAGCAGCCCGGGGGCCCAGTACTTC
TRBJ2-3 | NA | TRBD1 | TRBV11-1 | CASSTGVDTQYF | TGTGCCAGCAGCACAGGGGTCGATACGCAGTATTTT
TRBJ1-1 | few | TRBD1 | TRBV7-9 | CASSSWGQTNTEAFF | TGTGCCAGCAGCTCCTGGGGACAGACAAACACTGAAGCTTTCTTT
TRBJ2-5 | few | TRBD2 | TRBV7-2 | CASSPGGAGGGFKETQYF | TGTGCCAGCAGCCCCGGGGGGGCCGGCGGGGGTTTTAAAGAGACCCAGTACTTC
TRBJ2-1 | NA | NA | TRBV15 | CATSRTRLGSYNEQFF | TGTGCCACCAGCAGAACCCGCCTGGGGTCCTACAATGAGCAGTTCTTC
TRBJ1-5 | NA | TRBD1 | TRBV5-1 | CASSPTRRGQGRNQPQHF | TGCGCCAGCAGCCCAACCAGAAGAGGACAGGGCCGCAATCAGCCCCAGCATTTT
TRBJ2-7 | few | NA | TRBV20-1 | CSAREKGATYEQYF | TGCAGTGCTAGAGAAAAGGGAGCAACCTACGAGCAGTACTTC
TRBJ1-2 | few | NA | TRBV19 | CASSIPWGEDYGYTF | TGTGCCAGTAGTATACCTTGGGGAGAGGACTATGGCTACACCTTC
TRBJ2-3 | many | NA | TRBV5-1 | CASYNNLRTDTQYF | TGCGCCAGCTATAATAATCTCCGCACAGATACGCAGTATTTT
TRBJ2-2 | NA | NA | TRBV2 | CASSKEATGELFF | TGTGCCAGCAGCAAGGAGGCCACCGGGGAGCTGTTTTTT
TRBJ2-6 | NA | NA | TRBV4-1 | CASSQSLGDTYSGANVLTF | TGCGCCAGCAGCCAAAGCCTGGGGGACACCTACTCTGGGGCCAACGTCCTGACTTTC
TRBJ1-5 | few | NA | TRBV7-6 | CASIWGARTLSRPQHF | TGTGCCAGCATCTGGGGGGCTCGTACCCTCTCGAGGCCCCAGCATTTT
TRBJ2-4 | NA | NA | TRBV12-3/TRBV12-4 | CASSLAGPKNIQYF | TGTGCCAGCAGTTTGGCAGGGCCCAAAAACATTCAGTACTTC
TRBJ2-3 | NA | TRBD2 | TRBV27 | CASSSGLAEDYTQYF | TGTGCCAGCAGCTCGGGACTAGCGGAGGACTATACGCAGTATTTT
TRBJ2-5 | NA | NA | TRBV24-1 | CATSDPRTARETQYF | TGTGCCACCAGTGATCCCCGGACGGCTCGAGAGACCCAGTACTTC
TRBJ2-3 | many | TRBD2 | TRBV6-4 | CASSGSGGTDTQYF | TGTGCCAGCAGTGGTAGCGGGGGCACAGATACGCAGTATTTT
TRBJ2-3 | many | NA | TRBV7-9 | CASSFAGSTDTQYF | TGTGCCAGCAGCTTCGCGGGCAGCACAGATACGCAGTATTTT
TRBJ2-7 | few | TRBD1 | TRBV6-5 | CASSRSGGTNDNPYEQYF | TGTGCCAGCAGTCGATCAGGGGGCACGAACGACAACCCCTACGAGCAGTACTTC